Listed below are T cell receptor beta chains from one sample, sequenced in a study of neurological immune-mediated disorders. MiXCR, applied by TCRdb to the 5' RACE reads, yields one record per CDR3 protein. In the table there are approximately 89,000 distinct CDR3 sequences, under 4.5% of which are singletons. Sequencing used PBMCs. These receptors all come from an older woman with multiple sclerosis. Both conserved end residues are part of each CDR3. D genes are given only for firm matches. Clone size, where shown, is once, few, many, or a class for clones that have expanded.

j_call clone_size d_call v_call cdr3_nt cdr3_aa
TRBJ1-4 many NA TRBV27 TGTGCCAGCAGGAAGACAGCACCAACTAATGAAAAACTGTTTTTT CASRKTAPTNEKLFF
TRBJ1-1 many NA TRBV7-8 TGTGCCAGCAGCTTAGGACTGTTTACACCGAACACTGAAGCTTTCTTT CASSLGLFTPNTEAFF
TRBJ2-1 many NA TRBV5-1 TGCGCCAGCAGCCCCCTAACTAGCAATGAGCAGTTCTTC CASSPLTSNEQFF
TRBJ1-4 many TRBD1 TRBV28 TGTGCCAGCAGTTTAGGGACCGGGACAGGGTACGAAAAACTGTTTTTT CASSLGTGTGYEKLFF
TRBJ1-5 many NA TRBV12-3/TRBV12-4 TGTGCCAGCAGTTATAGCCGGGGGGGCGGCAATCAGCCCCAGCATTTT CASSYSRGGGNQPQHF
TRBJ2-3 NA NA TRBV19 TGTGCCAGTGCCAGCGAGCACACAGATACGCAGTATTTT CASASEHTDTQYF
TRBJ2-1 many NA TRBV2 TGTGCCAGCAGGCAGACCCCCTACAATGAGCAGTTCTTC CASRQTPYNEQFF
TRBJ2-2 many NA TRBV20-1 TGCAGTGCTCCTGACAGGAGCAACACCGGGGAGCTGTTTTTT CSAPDRSNTGELFF
TRBJ1-3 many NA TRBV3-1 TGTGCCAGGAAGTACCCTGCCGCACTTGGAAACACCATATATTTT CARKYPAALGNTIYF
TRBJ2-5 NA TRBD1 TRBV30 TGTGCCTGGAGCGGGACAGGGGGTATCGGCGCCCAGTACTTC CAWSGTGGIGAQYF
TRBJ1-2 many TRBD1 TRBV6-6 TGTGCCAGCAGCCCAGGGACAGCCCCCGGTGGCTACACCTTC CASSPGTAPGGYTF
TRBJ2-1 many TRBD2 TRBV4-2 TGTGCCAGCAGCCATTACGGGACTAGCGGGGACAATGAGCAGTTCTTC CASSHYGTSGDNEQFF
TRBJ1-5 many NA TRBV5-1 TGCGCCAGCAGCACCACAGTGAATCAGCCCCAGCATTTT CASSTTVNQPQHF
TRBJ2-3 many NA TRBV5-1 TGCGCCAGCAGCGGGGGGTACACAGATACGCAGTATTTT CASSGGYTDTQYF
TRBJ2-6 many NA TRBV5-1 TGCGCCAGCAGCCTGGCTCCGTCTGGGGCCAACGTCCTGACTTTC CASSLAPSGANVLTF
TRBJ2-3 many TRBD1 TRBV5-1 TGCGCCAGCAGCTTATTTCGCAGGGGGCTAAGCACAGATACGCAGTATTTT CASSLFRRGLSTDTQYF
TRBJ1-1 many NA TRBV5-1 TGCGCCAGCAGCTTGGGTGGAGGGTCGGGGACTGAAGCTTTCTTT CASSLGGGSGTEAFF
TRBJ2-3 many NA TRBV7-8 TGTGCCAGCAGTTTTCTGGTGGATACGCAGTATTTT CASSFLVDTQYF
TRBJ2-5 many TRBD2 TRBV7-8 TGTGCCAGCAGCCCGTTCGGGGGGGCAGGGGAGACCCAGTACTTC CASSPFGGAGETQYF
TRBJ2-2 many NA TRBV5-1 TGCGCCAGCAGCCGACGGACAGTCGGGGATGTCGGGGAGCTGTTTTTT CASSRRTVGDVGELFF
TRBJ2-3 many NA TRBV5-1 TGCGCCAGCAGCGTACCCGGCGGGGTGACCACAGATACGCAGTATTTT CASSVPGGVTTDTQYF
TRBJ2-7 many NA TRBV15 TGTGCCACCAGCCTTATGGGGTACGAGCAGTACTTC CATSLMGYEQYF
TRBJ2-4 many NA TRBV5-6 TGTGCCAGCAGCTTGAGAGGAGCCAAAAACATTCAGTACTTC CASSLRGAKNIQYF
TRBJ1-5 many TRBD1 TRBV4-1 TGCGCCAGCAGCCACCGCAGGGGGGATAATCAGCCCCAGCATTTT CASSHRRGDNQPQHF
TRBJ2-7 many NA TRBV20-1 TGCAGTGCTAGAGTGACAGGTTTCTACGAGCAGTACTTC CSARVTGFYEQYF